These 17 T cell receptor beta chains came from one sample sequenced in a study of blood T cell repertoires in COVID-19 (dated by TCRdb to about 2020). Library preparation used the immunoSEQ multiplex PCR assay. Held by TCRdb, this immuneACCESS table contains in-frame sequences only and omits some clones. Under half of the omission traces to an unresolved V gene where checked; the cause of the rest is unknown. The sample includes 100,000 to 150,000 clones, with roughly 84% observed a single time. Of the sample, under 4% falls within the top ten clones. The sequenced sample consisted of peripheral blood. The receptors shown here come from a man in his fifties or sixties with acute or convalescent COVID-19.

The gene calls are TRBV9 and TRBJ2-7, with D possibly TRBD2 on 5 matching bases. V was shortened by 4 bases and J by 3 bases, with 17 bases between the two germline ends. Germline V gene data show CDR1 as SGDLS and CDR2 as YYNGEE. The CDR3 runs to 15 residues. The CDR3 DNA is TGTGCCAGCAGCCCCGGAGGTAGTAAAATCTACGAGCAGTACTTC. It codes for CASSPGGSKIYEQYF.

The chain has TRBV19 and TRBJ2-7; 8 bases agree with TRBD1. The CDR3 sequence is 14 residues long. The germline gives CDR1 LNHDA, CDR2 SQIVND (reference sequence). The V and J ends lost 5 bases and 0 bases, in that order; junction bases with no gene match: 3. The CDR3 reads CASSSGQGSYEQYF. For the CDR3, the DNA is TGTGCCAGTAGTTCAGGACAGGGCTCCTACGAGCAGTACTTC. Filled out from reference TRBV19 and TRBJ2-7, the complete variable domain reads DGGITQSPKYLFRKEGQNVTLSCEQNLNHDAMYWYRQDPGQGLRLIYYSQIVNDFQKGDIAEGYSVSREKKESFPLTVTSAQKNPTAFYLCASSSGQGSYEQYFGPGTRLTVT.

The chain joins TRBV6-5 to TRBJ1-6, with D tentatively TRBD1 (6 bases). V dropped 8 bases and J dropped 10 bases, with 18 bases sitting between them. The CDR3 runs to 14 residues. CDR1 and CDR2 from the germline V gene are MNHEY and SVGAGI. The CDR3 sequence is CASANRGGRSPLHF. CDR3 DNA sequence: TGTGCCAGCGCCAACCGGGGGGGCCGATCACCCCTCCACTTT.

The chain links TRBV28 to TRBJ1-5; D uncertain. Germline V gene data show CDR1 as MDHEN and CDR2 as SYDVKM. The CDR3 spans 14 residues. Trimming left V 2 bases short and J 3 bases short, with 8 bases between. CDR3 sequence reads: CASSLVELNQPQHF. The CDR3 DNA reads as TGTGCCAGCAGTTTAGTCGAGCTCAATCAGCCCCAGCATTTT.

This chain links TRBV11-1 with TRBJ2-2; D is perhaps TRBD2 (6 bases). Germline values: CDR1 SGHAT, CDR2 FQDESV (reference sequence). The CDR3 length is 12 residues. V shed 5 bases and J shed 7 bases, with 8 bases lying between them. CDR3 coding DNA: TGTGCCAGCAGCCATAGCGGCGGGGAGCTGTTTTTT. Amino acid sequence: CASSHSGGELFF.

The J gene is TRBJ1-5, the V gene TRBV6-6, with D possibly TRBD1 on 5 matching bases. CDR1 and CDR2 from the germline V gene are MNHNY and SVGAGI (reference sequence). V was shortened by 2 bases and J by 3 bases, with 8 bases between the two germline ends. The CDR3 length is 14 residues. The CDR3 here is CASSYEGVNQPQHF. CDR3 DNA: TGTGCCAGCAGTTACGAAGGGGTCAATCAGCCCCAGCATTTT.

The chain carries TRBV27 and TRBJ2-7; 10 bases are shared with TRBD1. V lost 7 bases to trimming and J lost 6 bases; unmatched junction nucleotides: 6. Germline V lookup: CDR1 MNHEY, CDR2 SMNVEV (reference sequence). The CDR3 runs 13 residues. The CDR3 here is CASTKTGGSEQYF. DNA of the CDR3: TGTGCCAGCACCAAGACAGGGGGCAGCGAGCAGTACTTC.

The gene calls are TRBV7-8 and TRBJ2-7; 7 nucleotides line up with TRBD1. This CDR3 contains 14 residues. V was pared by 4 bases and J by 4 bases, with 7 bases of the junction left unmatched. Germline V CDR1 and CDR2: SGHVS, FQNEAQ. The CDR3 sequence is CASSSRQGRYEQYF. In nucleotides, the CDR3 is TGTGCCAGCAGCTCCAGACAGGGAAGGTACGAGCAGTACTTC.

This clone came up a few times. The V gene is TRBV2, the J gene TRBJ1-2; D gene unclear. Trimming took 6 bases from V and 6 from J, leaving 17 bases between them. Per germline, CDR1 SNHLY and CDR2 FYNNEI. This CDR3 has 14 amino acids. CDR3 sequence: CASREMLHDDGYTF. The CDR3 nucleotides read TGTGCCAGCAGAGAGATGCTCCACGATGATGGCTACACCTTC.

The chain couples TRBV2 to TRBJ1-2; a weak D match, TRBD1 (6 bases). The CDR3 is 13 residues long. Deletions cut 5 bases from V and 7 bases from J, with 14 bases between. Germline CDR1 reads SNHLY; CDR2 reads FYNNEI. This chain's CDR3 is CASSSQGDGGYTF. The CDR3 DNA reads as TGTGCCAGCAGTTCACAGGGAGACGGTGGCTACACCTTC.

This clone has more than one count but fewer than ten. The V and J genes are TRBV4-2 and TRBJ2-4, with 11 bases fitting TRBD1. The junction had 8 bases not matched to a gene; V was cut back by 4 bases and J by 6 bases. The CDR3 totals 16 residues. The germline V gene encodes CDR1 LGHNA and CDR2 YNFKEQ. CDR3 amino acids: CASSRWGQGVSNIQYF. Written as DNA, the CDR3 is TGTGCCAGCAGCCGCTGGGGACAGGGGGTGTCAAACATTCAGTACTTC.

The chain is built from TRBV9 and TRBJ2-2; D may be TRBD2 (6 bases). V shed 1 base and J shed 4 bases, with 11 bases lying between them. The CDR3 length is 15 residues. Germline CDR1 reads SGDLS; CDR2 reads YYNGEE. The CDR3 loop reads CASSVKAGSTGELFF. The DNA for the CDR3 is TGTGCCAGCAGCGTAAAGGCGGGATCCACCGGGGAGCTGTTTTTT.

Written as DNA, the CDR3 is TGTGCCAGCAGTGCTGGCGGGAGGGGATTGAATACGCAGTATTTT. It yields the protein CASSAGGRGLNTQYF. V usage is TRBV6-4 and J usage is TRBJ2-3; 9 nucleotides line up with TRBD2. V lost 4 bases, J lost 7 bases, and 9 bases stayed unmatched. The CDR3 runs to 15 residues. CDR1 MRHNA and CDR2 SNTAGT come from the germline V gene.

For the CDR3, the DNA is TGTGCCAGCAGTTTAGGACAGGGGATAACCTACGAGCAGTACTTC. Translated: CASSLGQGITYEQYF. The chain uses TRBV27 and TRBJ2-7; 9 bases align to TRBD1. The CDR3 length is 15 residues. Trimming cost V 2 bases and J 2 bases; bases outside gene matches: 4. Germline lookup yields CDR1 MNHEY and CDR2 SMNVEV (reference sequence).

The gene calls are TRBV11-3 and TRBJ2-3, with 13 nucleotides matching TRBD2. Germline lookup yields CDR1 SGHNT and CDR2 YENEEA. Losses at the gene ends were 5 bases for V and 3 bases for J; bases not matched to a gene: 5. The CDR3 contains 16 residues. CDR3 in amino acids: CASSRGLAGETDTQYF. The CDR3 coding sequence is TGTGCCAGCAGCCGCGGACTAGCGGGAGAAACAGATACGCAGTATTTT.

CDR3 nucleotide sequence: TGTGCCAGCAGTTTAAGAAAGCTAGCGGGAGGGACGACCTACGAGCAGTACTTC. Amino acid sequence: CASSLRKLAGGTTYEQYF. The chain links TRBV27 to TRBJ2-7; 12 bases are a match to TRBD2. CDR1 and CDR2 (germline): MNHEY, SMNVEV (reference sequence). CDR3 length: 18 amino acids. V lost 2 bases to trimming and J lost 2 bases; unmatched junction nucleotides: 10.

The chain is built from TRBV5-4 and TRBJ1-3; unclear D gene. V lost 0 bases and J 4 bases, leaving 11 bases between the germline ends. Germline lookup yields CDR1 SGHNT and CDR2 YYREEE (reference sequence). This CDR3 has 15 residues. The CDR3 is CASSLGGFRGNTIYF. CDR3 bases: TGTGCCAGCAGCTTGGGTGGTTTTCGGGGAAACACCATATATTTT.